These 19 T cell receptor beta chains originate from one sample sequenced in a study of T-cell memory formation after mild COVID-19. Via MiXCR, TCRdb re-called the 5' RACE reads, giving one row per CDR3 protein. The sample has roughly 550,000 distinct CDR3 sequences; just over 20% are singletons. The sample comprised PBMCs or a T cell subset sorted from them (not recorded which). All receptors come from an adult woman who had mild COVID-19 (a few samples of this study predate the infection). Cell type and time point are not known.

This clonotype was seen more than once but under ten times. CDR3 nucleotide sequence: TGCAGTGCCTTAGCGGGACGCTCCTCCGGGGAGCTGTTTTTT. It yields the protein CSALAGRSSGELFF. The chain employs TRBV20-1 and TRBJ2-2, with 8 bases lining up with TRBD2. CDR1 and CDR2 (germline): DFQATT, SNEGSKA (reference sequence). The CDR3 has 14 residues. Trimming removed 6 bases from V and 6 bases from J; junction bases left unmatched: 9.

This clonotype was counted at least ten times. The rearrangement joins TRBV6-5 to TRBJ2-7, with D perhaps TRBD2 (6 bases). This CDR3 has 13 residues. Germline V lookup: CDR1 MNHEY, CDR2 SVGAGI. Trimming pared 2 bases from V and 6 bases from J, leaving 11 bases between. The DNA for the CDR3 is TGTGCCAGCAGTTACGAGGGAGCGGGCGAGCAGTACTTC. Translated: CASSYEGAGEQYF.

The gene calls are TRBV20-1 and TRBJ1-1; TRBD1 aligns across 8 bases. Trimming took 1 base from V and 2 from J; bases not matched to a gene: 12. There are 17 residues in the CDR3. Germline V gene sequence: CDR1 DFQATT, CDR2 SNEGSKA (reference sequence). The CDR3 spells CSARGSRGQEVNTEAFF. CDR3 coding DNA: TGCAGTGCTAGAGGTAGCAGGGGGCAGGAGGTAAACACTGAAGCTTTCTTT.

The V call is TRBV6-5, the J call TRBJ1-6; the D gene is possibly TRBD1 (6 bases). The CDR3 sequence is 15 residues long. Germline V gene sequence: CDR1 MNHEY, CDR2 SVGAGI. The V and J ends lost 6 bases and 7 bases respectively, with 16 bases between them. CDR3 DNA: TGTGCCAGCAGCGAAGGGGGACGTGAGAATTCACCCCTCCACTTT. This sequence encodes CASSEGGRENSPLHF.

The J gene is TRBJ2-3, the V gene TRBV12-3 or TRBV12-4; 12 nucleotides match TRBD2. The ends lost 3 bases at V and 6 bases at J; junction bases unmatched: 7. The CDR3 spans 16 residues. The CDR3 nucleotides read TGTGCCAGCAGTTTGAGACTAGCGGGAGTCTCGGATACGCAGTATTTT. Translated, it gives CASSLRLAGVSDTQYF.

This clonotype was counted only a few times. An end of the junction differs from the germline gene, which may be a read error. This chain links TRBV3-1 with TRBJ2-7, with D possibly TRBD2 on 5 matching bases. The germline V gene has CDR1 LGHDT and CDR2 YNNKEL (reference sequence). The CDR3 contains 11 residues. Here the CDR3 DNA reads TGTGCCAGCAGCCAAGGGCGGGTGTGGAACTTC. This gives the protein CASSQGRVWNF.

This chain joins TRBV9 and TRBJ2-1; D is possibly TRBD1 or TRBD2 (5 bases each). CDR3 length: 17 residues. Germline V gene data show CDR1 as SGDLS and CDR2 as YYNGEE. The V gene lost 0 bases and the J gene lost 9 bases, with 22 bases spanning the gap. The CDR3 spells CASSVDYQSLGDGEQFF. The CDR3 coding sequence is TGTGCCAGCAGCGTAGACTACCAATCGCTTGGGGACGGTGAGCAGTTCTTC.

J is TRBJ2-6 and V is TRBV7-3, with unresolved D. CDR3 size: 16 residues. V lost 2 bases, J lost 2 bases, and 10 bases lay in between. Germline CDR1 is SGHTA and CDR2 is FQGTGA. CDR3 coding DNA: TGTGCCAGCAGCTTACCCTTGGAAACTGGGGCCAACGTCCTGACTTTC. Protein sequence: CASSLPLETGANVLTF.

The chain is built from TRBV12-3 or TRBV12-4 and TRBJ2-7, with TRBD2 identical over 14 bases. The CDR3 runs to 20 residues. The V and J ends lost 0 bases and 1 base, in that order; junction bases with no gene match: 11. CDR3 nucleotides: TGTGCCAGCAGTTTAGCTCTAGGACTAGCGGGAGGCCCTCAGTCCTACGAGCAGTACTTC. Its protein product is CASSLALGLAGGPQSYEQYF.

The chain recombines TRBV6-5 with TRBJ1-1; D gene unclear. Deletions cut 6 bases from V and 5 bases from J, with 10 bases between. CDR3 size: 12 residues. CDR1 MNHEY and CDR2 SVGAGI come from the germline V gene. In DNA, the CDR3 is TGTGCCAGCAGGACCCCGGGAACTGAAGCTTTCTTT. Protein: CASRTPGTEAFF.

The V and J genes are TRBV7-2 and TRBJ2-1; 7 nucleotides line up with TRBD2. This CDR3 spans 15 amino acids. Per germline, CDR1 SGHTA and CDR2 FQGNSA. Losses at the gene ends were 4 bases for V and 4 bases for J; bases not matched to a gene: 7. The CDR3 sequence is CASSSSGGRYNEQFF. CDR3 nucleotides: TGTGCCAGCAGCTCTAGCGGAGGCCGGTACAATGAGCAGTTCTTC.

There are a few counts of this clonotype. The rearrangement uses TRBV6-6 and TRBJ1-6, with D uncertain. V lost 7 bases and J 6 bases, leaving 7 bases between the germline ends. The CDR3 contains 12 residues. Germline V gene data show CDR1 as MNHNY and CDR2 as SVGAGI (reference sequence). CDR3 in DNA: TGTGCCAGCAAGGAGGGTAATTCACCCCTCCACTTT. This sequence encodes CASKEGNSPLHF.

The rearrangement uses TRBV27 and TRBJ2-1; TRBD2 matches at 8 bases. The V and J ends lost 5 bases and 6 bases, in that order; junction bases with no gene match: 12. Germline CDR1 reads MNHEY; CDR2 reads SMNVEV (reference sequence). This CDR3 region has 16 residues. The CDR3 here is CASSRPGGEGRNEQFF. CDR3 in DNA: TGTGCCAGCAGTCGACCCGGGGGGGAAGGGCGCAATGAGCAGTTCTTC.

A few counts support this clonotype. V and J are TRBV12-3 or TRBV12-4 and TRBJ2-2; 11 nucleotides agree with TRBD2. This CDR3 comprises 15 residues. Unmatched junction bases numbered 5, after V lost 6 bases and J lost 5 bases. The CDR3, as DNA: TGTGCCAGCAGCCCTAGCGGGGGGAGGACCGGGGAGCTGTTTTTT. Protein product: CASSPSGGRTGELFF.

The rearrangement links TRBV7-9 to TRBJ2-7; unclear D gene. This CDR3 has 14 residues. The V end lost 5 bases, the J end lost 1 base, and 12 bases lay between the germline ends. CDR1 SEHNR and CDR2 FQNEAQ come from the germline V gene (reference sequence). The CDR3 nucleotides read TGTGCCAGCAGCCTACGTGCCAAATCCTACGAGCAGTACTTC. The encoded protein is CASSLRAKSYEQYF.

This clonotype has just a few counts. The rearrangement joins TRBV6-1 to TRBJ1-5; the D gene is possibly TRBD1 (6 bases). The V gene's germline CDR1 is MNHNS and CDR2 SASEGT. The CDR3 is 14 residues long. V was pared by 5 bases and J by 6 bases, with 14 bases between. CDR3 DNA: TGTGCCAGCAGTTCTACAGGGCCCTCTCAGCCCCAGCATTTT. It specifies CASSSTGPSQPQHF.

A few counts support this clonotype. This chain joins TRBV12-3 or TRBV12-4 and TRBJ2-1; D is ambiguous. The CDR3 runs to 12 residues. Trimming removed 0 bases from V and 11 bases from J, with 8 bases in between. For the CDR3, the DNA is TGTGCCAGCAGTTTAGCGTATTCGAAGCAGTTCTTC. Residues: CASSLAYSKQFF.

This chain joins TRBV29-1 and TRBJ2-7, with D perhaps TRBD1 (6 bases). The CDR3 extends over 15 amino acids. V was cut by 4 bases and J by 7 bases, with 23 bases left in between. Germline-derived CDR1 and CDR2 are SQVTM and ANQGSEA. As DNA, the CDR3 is TGCAGCGTTGTTTACCCGGACAGTCTGCGGTGGGAGCAGTACTTC. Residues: CSVVYPDSLRWEQYF.

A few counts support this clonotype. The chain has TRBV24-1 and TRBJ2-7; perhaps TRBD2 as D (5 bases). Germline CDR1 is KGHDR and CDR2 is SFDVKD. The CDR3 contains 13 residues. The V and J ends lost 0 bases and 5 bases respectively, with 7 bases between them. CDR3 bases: TGTGCCACCAGTGATTTGCGGGGAAACGAGCAGTACTTC. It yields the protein CATSDLRGNEQYF.